This TCR beta chain was sequenced for a study of cytomegalovirus exposure and HLA in healthy donors listed by TCRdb under 2017. About the investigation overall: In an earlier analysis of under 750 of the donors, 276 Gb of sequence data and 90 million to 130 million unique TCR beta sequences from about 190 million T cells were reported. In a later analysis, previously published TCR beta repertoires from hundreds of donors were re-analyzed and high-resolution HLA genotyping was added so that TCR occurrence patterns could be studied. Across some 400 genotyped donors of the cohort, an average of approximately 240,000 unique TCR beta nucleotide sequences per donor were sequenced, and roughly 17% of those sequences were non-productive. Rather than drawing on any new phenotypic data, the later analysis identified candidate immune exposures from TCR beta sequences and the way those sequences occurred across donors. Roughly 300 gigabases of sequencing data and approximately 85 million unique TCR sequences were included in an early release covering several hundred HLA-typed donors. Roughly 5 DR-DQ haplotypes were handled as single units for association and clustering, since linkage in the cohort was strong. Typing coverage varied by locus: roughly 620-640 donors for A, B, C, DRB1 and DQB1; more than 500 for DQA1; approximately 610 for DPA1; roughly 470 for DPB1. The study aimed to test whether signatures of past pathogen exposure could be identified by cataloging public T cell receptors. The study used immunosequencing to profile the T cell repertoires of hundreds of subjects and linked those repertoires to cytomegalovirus serostatus. The genetic ancestry cluster associated with self-reported Caucasian donors included 65% to 90% of the approximately 430 genotyped donors. The study combined high-throughput TCR immunosequencing, statistical association of individual TCRs with disease status, and machine learning to predict cytomegalovirus infection status. An earlier analysis of around 640 of the donors used high-throughput TCR beta sequencing to judge whether each TCR beta V gene segment behaved as functional or pseudogenic. Donor age, sex, ethnicity and CMV serostatus were collected together with the repertoire data. A later genetic analysis used genome-wide SNP genotypes for about 60% of the roughly 700 donors, treating that subset as a discovery cohort. Every discovery cohort repertoire had been produced on one sequencing platform. Besides the first cohort of hundreds of subjects, a separate validation cohort made up of over 95 different subjects was used. Both class I and class II loci were covered by HLA typing, at four-digit resolution. The paper as a whole reports these results and caveats: Immune exposure information for the cohort was limited to CMV serostatus. Because counts were too low, seventeen rarely observed V segments, including chromosome 9 orphons, were left out of the earlier analysis of about 620 of the donors. According to a later analysis, most CMV-associated TCR beta chains appeared to be HLA-restricted, and the HLA associations seemed to be driven largely by CMV exposure. Strong co-occurrence of HLA alleles, especially DR and DQ, made assigning TCR associations to individual alleles difficult. According to a later analysis, parvovirus B19, influenza, CMV and Epstein-Barr virus appeared linked to several top co-occurrence clusters. A later analysis found that HLA-associated TCR beta chains were more clonally expanded and had lower generation probabilities than equally common non-associated chains. An earlier analysis of approximately 570 of the donors showed that most TCR beta V segments appeared in productive rearrangements either about 87% or about 30% of the time, which broadly matched IMGT annotations. Presence/absence analyses assumed roughly uniform sequencing depth across donors, an assumption that may not hold. While some public TCRs were present in many individuals, most TCR sequences turned up only very rarely across donors. In a later analysis, 15,000 to 20,000 TCR beta sequences were associated with specific HLA alleles at a false discovery rate of 0.05. A cluster of highly shared sequence variants was judged likely to represent a technical artifact of the sequencing pipeline. A further reported finding was that TCR beta sequences accurately predicted the HLA-A and HLA-B alleles for most subjects in the first cohort. The authors suggested that the approach could potentially be extended to other disease states and immunological phenotypes. A few of the identified cytomegalovirus-associated TCR beta chains were confirmed in vitro to be specific for cytomegalovirus antigens. The study gave a list of under 200 TCR beta chains associated with cytomegalovirus. In a later genetic analysis, a missense DCLRE1C variant was associated with V-gene and J-gene trimming of TCR beta chains, and the association was replicated in an independent cohort. This cohort had only TCR beta chains sequenced, and the lack of alpha or paired-chain data limited which features could be detected. The classifier was reported to diagnose cytomegalovirus status with high specificity and sensitivity in both the original and validation cohorts. Because some donors lacked HLA typing at each locus, the association tests relied only on the typed subset. In a later genetic analysis, fewer N-insertions in productive TCRs were reported among donors in an Asian-associated ancestry cluster than the approximately 670-donor mean. In a later analysis, the rate of TCR association differed among HLA loci, with DRB1 alleles having the most associated TCRs and HLA-C alleles having the fewest. Linkage disequilibrium might explain the correlated functional status among segregating V segments, but an unknown experimental factor could not be excluded. Some IMGT-functional V segments, including TRBV6-2 and TRBV6-3, could not be distinguished by the 87-base-pair reads and were therefore excluded.

Libraries were built with the immunoSEQ multiplex PCR assay. The multiplex PCR relied on a mix of 60 forward primers for TCR Vbeta segments and 13 reverse primers for TCR Jbeta segments. Amplification of the CDR3 region of rearranged TCR beta genes was performed with a multiplex PCR assay on genomic DNA. On the Illumina HiSeq System, the amplified TCR beta libraries were sequenced as 87-base-pair reads. As for how the authors treated the data: In a later analysis, approximately 74 million unique TCR beta chains were counted across the approximately 670 repertoires, and roughly 11 million of these chains were shared by at least two donors. To remove PCR and sequencing errors, raw reads were error-corrected and collapsed into unique sequences using a nearest-neighbor algorithm that merged closely related sequences. Alignment of CDR3 sequences to IMGT reference sequences was used to assign V, D and J gene segments. For a sequence to be retained, a match of at least six nucleotides was required to both a V gene segment and a J gene segment. Rearrangements were called productive when the CDR3 lacked stop codons and stayed in frame with V and J; all others were non-productive. Following IMGT convention, CDR3 was defined as the stretch from the second conserved V-encoded cysteine up to the conserved J-encoded phenylalanine. The earlier analysis of about 570 of the donors excluded any sequence lacking an unambiguous match to a single V gene segment. In an earlier analysis of several hundred of the donors, V segments were called functional above 56.7% productive rearrangements and were called segregating when the between-donor standard deviation exceeded 5%. A statistical classification framework was built for diagnosing cytomegalovirus status from the catalog of TCR beta chain sequences. In a later analysis, V and J genes were assigned by comparing TCR nucleotide sequences against IMGT/GENE-DB human TR gene sequences. A later analysis assigned CDR3 sequences and most-parsimonious VDJ recombination scenarios with the TCRdist pipeline. In a later analysis, each TCR beta chain was defined by its CDR3 amino acid sequence together with its V-gene family, and reads lacking a unique V-gene family were excluded. To address suspected cross-contamination and a sequencing artifact, a later analysis removed around 600 highly shared, low-generation-probability nucleotide sequences. A later analysis calculated a clonal expansion index for each public chain from normalized within-repertoire ranks of inferred template counts. A later analysis computed generation probabilities with a VDJ recombination model fitted to out-of-frame rearrangements, and checked the results against IGoR. Hypergeometric tests were used in a later analysis to score TCR-TCR, TCR-HLA and TCR-CMV co-occurrence, with a repertoire-size bias correction applied to the TCR pairs. In a later analysis, false discovery rates were estimated by permuting HLA or CMV assignments 20 times. In a later analysis, co-occurring TCRs were grouped with DBSCAN, and TCRdist sequence similarity was added when clustering was performed within HLA-allele-positive subsets. Repertoires with fewer than 30,000 or more than 120,000 public chains were left out of co-occurrence clustering, as were four to six repertoires with anomalous nucleotide sharing. As stored in TCRdb, this immuneACCESS dataset retains in-frame rearrangements with V and J assigned. A fraction of the clones does not appear; measured against another copy, unresolved V genes explain less than half of the discrepancy, and the remainder lacks a known reason. Clonal size and the V and J genes are those of that table, whereas D and trimming came from the DNA. The sample table records 150,000 to 200,000 clones; roughly four fifths of these occur just once. The biggest ten clones account for around 2% of the sample.

The cohort was made up of hundreds of healthy bone marrow donors. At the time of sampling, all cohort members were nominally healthy, though unrecorded immune exposures were likely present. The donor was CMV seropositive and was included in the group of 250 to 300 seropositive cohort members. A peripheral blood sample was collected from each donor, and TCR beta sequencing was performed on peripheral blood mononuclear cells. Genomic DNA extraction from the blood cell samples was performed with the Qiagen DNeasy Blood Extraction Kit. Worth noting for this clone: Its binding antigen is unknown. Base qualities are missing; no much larger clone stands one base away.

For CDR1 and CDR2, the germline V gene (reference sequence) lists PRHDT and FYEKMQ. The junction shows trimming of 0 bases on V and 11 bases on J, and the gene matches do not reach 17 bases of it. The CDR3 has 17 amino acids, counting the end cysteine and phenylalanine. Only CDR3 DNA remains: 51 bases, in frame from the first base. This clonotype was obtained from a woman aged 18-29 years in good health and CMV-seropositive. Source material: PBMCs. Rearrangement joined TRBV13 to TRBJ2-5; TRBD2 matches 8 bases in the middle. CDR3 region: CASSLGRVAGGFRSQYF. The DNA reads TGTGCCAGCAGCTTAGGCCGAGTTGCGGGGGGCTTCAGGTCGCAGTACTTC.